This T cell receptor beta chain emerged from a study of blood T cell repertoires in COVID-19 (TCRdb year 2020). The study in broad terms: Samples from collaborators originated in the United States, Italy and Spain and spanned both the acute and convalescent phases of COVID-19. A freely available public database, intended as a resource for researchers studying the immune response to SARS-CoV-2, is where the repertoires were released. A de-identified subject ID, COVID-19 status, age in years and sex were almost always included in the sample metadata. HLA class I and class II types, where available, came from metadata supplied by the sample provider rather than from assay-based typing. The dataset comprised deeply sampled blood TCRbeta repertoires from subjects exposed to, actively infected with, or recovered from COVID-19. Samples came from the ongoing ImmuneRACE study (first 160 participants) plus 1,254 subjects from 6 global collaborators. The material from the prospective study consisted of cDNA or gDNA derived from T cells, B-cell-depleted T cells, or PBMCs.

Broad study findings and their caveats: The amount of clinical and demographic metadata varied by source and participant and was provided uncurated.

TCRbeta CDR3 regions were amplified from genomic DNA using the immunoSEQ Assay, a bias-controlled multiplex PCR. The published analysis was carried out like this. The number of nucleated cells in each sample was estimated by amplification of reference gene primers within the assay. To quantify the absolute abundance of each unique TCRbeta CDR3 rearrangement, sequence reads were collapsed and filtered. Productive Simpson clonality was computed per sample as the square root of Simpson's diversity index over productive rearrangements. TCRdb retrieved this table from immuneACCESS and kept in-frame rearrangements only. Not all clones are present; in checked studies, unresolved V genes account for under half, and no reason is known for the remainder. The D gene and trimming were derived from the DNA, and the V and J assignments and clone size from that table. A total of fewer than 250,000 clones appear in this sample, about four fifths of them only once. 3% to 4.5% of the sample belongs to the ten largest clones.

In the case of this clone: Its antigen has not been determined. It has no much larger one-base neighbor in the sample; base qualities were not kept.

Including the terminal cysteine and phenylalanine, the CDR3 comprises 12 residues. Of the read, only the CDR3 DNA is kept; its 36 bases are in frame from base 1. CDR1 is given as KGHDR and CDR2 as SFDVKD, both from the germline V gene. Trimming removed 4 bases from V and 7 bases from J; the gene matches leave 2 bases unexplained. Participants in the prospective study were enrolled through a virtual design, were aged about 18 to 100 years, and lived in about two dozen United States geographic areas. In the prospective study, participants were assigned to cohorts based on the clinical history participants reported in a screening survey and a study questionnaire. Exposed participants had been in contact with someone with a PCR-confirmed or clinician-diagnosed COVID-19 case within 2 weeks of study entry. In the prospective study, whole blood, serum and a nasopharyngeal or oropharyngeal swab were collected from each participant by mobile phlebotomists. Additional blood draws and questionnaires over a 2-month period could optionally be provided by prospective study participants. Before DNA extraction, prospective study blood samples were shipped either frozen or at room temperature.

Sequences were obtained from PBMCs or T cells enriched from blood (not recorded which). This chain is built from TRBV24-1 and TRBJ1-2; 7 nucleotides in the junction match TRBD1. The TCR was taken from a woman in her thirties or forties who had been exposed to COVID-19. The CDR3 reads as follows: CATSDTGVGYTF. The nucleotides are TGTGCCACCAGTGACACAGGGGTTGGCTACACCTTC.